These 18 T cell receptor beta chains originate from one sample sequenced in a study of Graves' ophthalmopathy and Graves' hyperthyroidism. RNA transcripts were the template, and TCR beta CDR3 regions were amplified from them. HTBI primers were employed in first-round RT-PCR, then a second-round multiplex PCR followed. TCRdb recomputed calls from the multiplex PCR reads with MiXCR, one row per CDR3 protein. The profile shows over a million distinct CDR3 sequences, about 40% of them singletons. Sequencing was done on a sample of peripheral blood or thyroid tissue (not recorded which). Receptor source: an adult man with Graves' hyperthyroidism.

This clonotype showed up just a few times. The CDR3 DNA is TGTGCCAGCAGCGCCCGAGGACCCGGGAACCCAGAACAGTACTTC. Protein product: CASSARGPGNPEQYF. The chain joins TRBV7-2 to TRBJ2-7; tentatively, D is TRBD2 (5 bases). V was cut by 5 bases and J by 10 bases, with 24 bases left in between. This CDR3 is 15 amino acids long. The germline gives CDR1 SGHTA, CDR2 FQGNSA.

The chain combines TRBV3-1 with TRBJ2-7; D possibly corresponds to TRBD1 (5 bases). With 1 base removed from V and 6 bases from J, the gap between germline ends came to 13 bases. CDR1 is LGHDT, CDR2 YNNKEL, per germline (reference sequence). The CDR3 sequence is 14 residues long. The CDR3 region is CASSQGFGAAEQYF. In DNA, the CDR3 is TGTGCCAGCAGCCAAGGTTTTGGGGCGGCCGAGCAGTACTTC.

Ten or more counts support this clonotype. V and J are TRBV6-5 and TRBJ1-1; D remains unclear. CDR3 length equals 11 residues. Trimming removed 4 bases from V and 7 bases from J, with 7 bases in between. CDR1 is MNHEY, CDR2 SVGAGI, per germline. The CDR3 sequence is CASSSPYEAFF. CDR3 bases: TGTGCCAGCAGTTCCCCATATGAAGCTTTCTTT.

The genes are TRBV7-8 and TRBJ2-7, with a possible D match to TRBD1 (7 bases). The CDR3 has 15 residues. V shed 5 bases and J shed 4 bases, with 18 bases lying between them. The germline V gene encodes CDR1 SGHVS and CDR2 FQNEAQ. The CDR3 region is CASSHRDSGSYEQYF. CDR3 nucleotide sequence: TGTGCCAGCAGCCACCGGGACAGCGGGTCATACGAGCAGTACTTC.

A few counts support this clonotype. The rearrangement links TRBV30 to TRBJ1-2; TRBD1 matches 7 bases. V dropped 5 bases and J dropped 4; count of bases not matched to a gene: 7. Germline V lookup: CDR1 GTSNPN, CDR2 SVGIG (reference sequence). The CDR3 sequence is 13 residues long. This CDR3 is CAWDRELVYGYTF. In DNA form, the CDR3 reads TGTGCCTGGGACAGGGAATTGGTCTATGGCTACACCTTC.

V is TRBV5-1 and J is TRBJ2-7; unclear D gene. This CDR3 is built from 16 residues. The germline CDR1 and CDR2 sequences are SGHRS and YFSETQ. V dropped 7 bases and J dropped 2 bases, with 22 bases sitting between them. Here the CDR3 reads CASSKDPTGQTYEQYF. DNA of the CDR3: TGCGCCAGCTCGAAGGACCCAACCGGCCAAACCTACGAGCAGTACTTC. The whole variable domain, remainder taken from reference TRBV5-1 and TRBJ2-7, is KAGVTQTPRYLIKTRGQQVTLSCSPISGHRSVSWYQQTPGQGLQFLFEYFSETQRNKGNFPGRFSGRQFSNSRSEMNVSTLELGDSALYLCASSKDPTGQTYEQYFGPGTRLTVT.

This clonotype showed up just a few times. The chain recombines TRBV19 with TRBJ1-1; the D is unclear. The CDR3 loop spans 16 amino acids. The V end lost 3 bases, the J end lost 1 base, and 15 bases lay between the germline ends. From germline, CDR1 is LNHDA and CDR2 SQIVND (reference sequence). The CDR3 loop reads CASSMFRGYPNTEAFF. CDR3 bases: TGTGCCAGTAGTATGTTTCGAGGGTACCCGAACACTGAAGCTTTCTTT.

This clonotype came up many times. This sequence joins TRBV29-1 and TRBJ2-7; D not resolved. Trimming shortened V by 5 bases and J by 3 bases, and 14 bases separated the two germline ends. The length of the CDR3 is 13 residues. In germline, CDR1 is SQVTM, CDR2 ANQGSEA. CDR3 protein: CSVTKTSDYEQYF. CDR3 in DNA: TGCAGCGTTACGAAGACCTCCGACTACGAGCAGTACTTC.

Details on this clonotype: This may stem from a read error, because a much larger clone lies one nucleotide away. The gene calls are TRBV5-5 and TRBJ2-5; D gene ambiguous. Per the germline V gene, CDR1 is SGHKS and CDR2 is YYEKEE (reference sequence). The CDR3 runs to 12 residues. The V end lost 4 bases, the J end lost 1 base, and 5 bases lay between the germline ends. CDR3 sequence reads: CASSNIQETQYF. CDR3 sequence (DNA): TGTGCCAGCAGCAACATCCAAGAGACCCAGTACTTC.

The chain joins TRBV19 to TRBJ2-6, with no clear D. CDR3 length: 9 residues. The germline V gene has CDR1 LNHDA and CDR2 SQIVND (reference sequence). Trimming removed 7 bases at V and 18 bases at J, with 10 bases between. This chain's CDR3 is CASKELWTF. The CDR3 region has the DNA TGTGCCAGTAAGGAGCTCTGGACTTTC.

The chain carries TRBV7-8 and TRBJ2-5, with 9 positions matching TRBD2. The CDR3 has 16 amino acids. CDR1 and CDR2 from the germline V gene are SGHVS and FQNEAQ. The V gene end was trimmed by 5 bases and the J gene end by 3 bases; junction bases not matched to a gene: 10. CDR3 DNA: TGTGCCAGCAGCCGCCCGACTAGCGGAGTAGAAGAGACCCAGTACTTC. Residues: CASSRPTSGVEETQYF.

In this sample, this clonotype turned up a few times. A single base separates this from a much larger clone, so it may be a read error. This chain's CDR3 is CASSFQRGAQYF. For the CDR3, the DNA is TGTGCCAGCAGTTTCCAGCGGGGGGCGCAGTATTTT. V is TRBV24-1 and J is TRBJ2-3; the match to TRBD2 covers 9 bases. The CDR3 is made up of 12 amino acids. Germline V CDR1 and CDR2: KGHDR, SFDVKD.

The sample holds many counts of this clonotype. The V and J genes are TRBV2 and TRBJ2-7; D is undetermined. The V end was cut by 3 bases, the J end by 4 bases, with 7 bases between. Germline CDR1 is SNHLY and CDR2 is FYNNEI. CDR3 length equals 12 residues. CDR3 bases: TGTGCCAGCAGTGAGGCCCGTTACGAGCAGTACTTC. It encodes CASSEARYEQYF.

This clonotype was recorded a few times. V and J are TRBV2 and TRBJ1-5; perhaps TRBD1 as D (5 bases). The CDR3 runs 14 residues. From germline, CDR1 is SNHLY and CDR2 FYNNEI. V was pared by 7 bases and J by 0 bases, with 10 bases between. The DNA of the CDR3 is TGTGCCAGCAAGGGGACGGCTAGCAATCAGCCCCAGCATTTT. Its translation is CASKGTASNQPQHF.

The chain employs TRBV7-6 and TRBJ1-6, with 10 bases matching TRBD1. This CDR3 contains 15 residues. Germline V lookup: CDR1 SGHVS, CDR2 FNYEAQ. The junction had 8 bases not matched to a gene; V was cut back by 4 bases and J by 11 bases. CDR3 sequence (DNA): TGTGCCAGCAGCTCCTCGCAGGGACAGGGGACACCCCTCCACTTT. Encoded protein: CASSSSQGQGTPLHF.

This clonotype was found many times. This chain uses TRBV7-9 with TRBJ1-1; D perhaps matches TRBD1 (5 bases). Trimming stripped 1 base from V and 6 bases from J, with 12 bases between. Germline lookup yields CDR1 SEHNR and CDR2 FQNEAQ (reference sequence). The CDR3 consists of 14 residues. The CDR3 coding sequence is TGTGCCAGCAGCTTAGGGGGGGTGAAGTCTGAAGCTTTCTTT. It yields the protein CASSLGGVKSEAFF.

CDR3 in amino acids: CASRPPVGIYAEAFF. CDR3 in DNA: TGTGCCAGCAGACCCCCGGTAGGGATCTATGCTGAAGCTTTCTTT. V is TRBV28 and J is TRBJ1-1; D is uncertain. The CDR3 is made up of 15 amino acids. CDR1 MDHEN and CDR2 SYDVKM come from the germline V gene. V was clipped by 6 bases and J by 6 bases, with 20 bases between them.

In the case of this clonotype: The conserved phenylalanine or tryptophan normally closing the CDR3 is absent here, so this likely arose from a read error. This chain joins TRBV29-1 and TRBJ2-7, with 14 bases matching TRBD2. The CDR3 sequence is 17 residues long. The germline V gene has CDR1 SQVTM and CDR2 ANQGSEA. J was trimmed by 7 bases and V by 6 bases; bases with no gene match: 17. CDR3 residues: CSVPRDTGTSGSSEQYL. CDR3 DNA sequence: TGCAGCGTCCCAAGAGACACCGGGACTAGCGGGAGTAGTGAGCAGTACCTC.